This T cell receptor (beta chain) was found in a study of shared clonotypes between healthy human individuals. Overall study findings and caveats: Estimated richness was generally greater in naive than memory subsets. The study found 4.5% to 5% of naive CD4 clonotypes shared across four donors.

Naivety among CD8 cells was defined by CD45RO negativity and positive CCR7 selection, thereby excluding terminally differentiated effector memory CD45RA+ cells. The donors were adults (healthy and HIV-negative) with no recent acute infections or vaccinations. The protocol was immunoSEQ multiplex PCR, while the TCRdb copy is restricted to in-frame clones and leaves out a portion. Of 600,000 or so clones in the sample, approximately 95% were seen once. Per the germline V gene, CDR1 is SGHNT and CDR2 is YYREEE (reference sequence). The CDR3 extends over 16 amino acids. Trimming removed 3 bases from V and 5 bases from J; junction bases left unmatched: 13. Details on this clone: Its target is unknown.

This TCR was sampled from a woman aged 25 to 39 in good health. Sequences were obtained from naive CD8+ T cells sorted from blood. The chain links TRBV5-4 to TRBJ2-5, with 7 bases identical to TRBD2. CDR3 sequence (DNA): TGTGCCAGCAGCTCTCCCAGCGGGCTGGGAGGGGAGACCCAGTACTTC. As protein: CASSSPSGLGGETQYF.